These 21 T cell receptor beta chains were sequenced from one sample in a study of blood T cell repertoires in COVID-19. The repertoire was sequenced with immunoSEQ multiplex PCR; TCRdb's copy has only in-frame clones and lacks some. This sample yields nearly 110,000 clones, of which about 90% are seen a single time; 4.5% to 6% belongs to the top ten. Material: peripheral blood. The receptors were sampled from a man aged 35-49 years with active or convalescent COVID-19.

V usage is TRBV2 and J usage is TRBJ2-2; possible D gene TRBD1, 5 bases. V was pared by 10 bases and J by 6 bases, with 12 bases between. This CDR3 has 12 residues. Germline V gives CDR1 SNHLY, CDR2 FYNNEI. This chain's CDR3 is CAIPLGAGELFF. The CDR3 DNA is TGTGCCATACCATTAGGGGCCGGGGAGCTGTTTTTT.

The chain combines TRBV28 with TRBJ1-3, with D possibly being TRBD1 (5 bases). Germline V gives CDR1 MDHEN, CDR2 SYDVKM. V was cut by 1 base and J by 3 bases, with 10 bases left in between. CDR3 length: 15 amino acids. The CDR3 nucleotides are TGTGCCAGCAGTTTATCAGGGTTAGGTGGAAACACCATATATTTT. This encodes CASSLSGLGGNTIYF.

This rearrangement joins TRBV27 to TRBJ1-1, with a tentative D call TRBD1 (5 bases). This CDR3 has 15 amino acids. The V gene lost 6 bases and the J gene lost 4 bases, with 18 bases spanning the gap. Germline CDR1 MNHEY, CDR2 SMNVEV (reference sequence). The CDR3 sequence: CASRSRESRVTEAFF. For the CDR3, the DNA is TGTGCCAGCAGATCCAGGGAAAGTAGAGTCACTGAAGCTTTCTTT.

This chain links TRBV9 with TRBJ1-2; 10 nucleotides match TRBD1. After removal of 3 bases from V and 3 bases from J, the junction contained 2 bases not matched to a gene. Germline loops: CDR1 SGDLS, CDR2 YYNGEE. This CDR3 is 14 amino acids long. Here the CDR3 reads CASSAGQGDYGYTF. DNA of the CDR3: TGTGCCAGCAGCGCCGGACAGGGGGACTATGGCTACACCTTC.

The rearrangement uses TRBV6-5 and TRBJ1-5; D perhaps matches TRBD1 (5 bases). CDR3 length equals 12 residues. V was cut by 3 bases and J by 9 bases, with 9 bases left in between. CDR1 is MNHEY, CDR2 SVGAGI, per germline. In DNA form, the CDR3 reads TGTGCCAGCAGTTATCAGGGTCCGCCCCAGCATTTT. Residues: CASSYQGPPQHF.

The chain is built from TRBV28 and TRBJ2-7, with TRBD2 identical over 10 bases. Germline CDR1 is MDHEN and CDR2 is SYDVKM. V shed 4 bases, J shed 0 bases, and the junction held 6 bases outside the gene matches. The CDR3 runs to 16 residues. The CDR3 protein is CASSWTSGTSSYEQYF. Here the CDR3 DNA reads TGTGCCAGCAGTTGGACTAGCGGAACGAGCTCCTACGAGCAGTACTTC.

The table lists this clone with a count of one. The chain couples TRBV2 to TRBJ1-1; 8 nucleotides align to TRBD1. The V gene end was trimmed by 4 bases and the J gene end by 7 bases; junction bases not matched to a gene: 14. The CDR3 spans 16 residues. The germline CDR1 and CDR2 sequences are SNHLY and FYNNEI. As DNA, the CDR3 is TGTGCCAGCAGTGGGACCGTGGTCAGGGGGCAGAGTGAAGCTTTCTTT. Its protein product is CASSGTVVRGQSEAFF.

The CDR3 DNA sequence: TGTGCCAGCAGCCCAACCAGACAGGGATGGACTGCTGAAGCTTTCTTT. Its protein product is CASSPTRQGWTAEAFF. The chain combines TRBV5-8 with TRBJ1-1, with 7 bases that match TRBD1. Unmatched junction bases numbered 15, after V lost 4 bases and J lost 6 bases. Looked up from germline, CDR1 is SGHTS and CDR2 is YDEGEE. The CDR3 sequence is 16 residues long. The whole variable domain, filled in from reference TRBV5-8 and TRBJ1-1, reads EAGVTQSPTHLIKTRGQQATLRCSPISGHTSVYWYQQALGLGLQFLLWYDEGEERNRGNFPPRFSGRQFPNYSSELNVNALELEDSALYLCASSPTRQGWTAEAFFGQGTRLTVV.

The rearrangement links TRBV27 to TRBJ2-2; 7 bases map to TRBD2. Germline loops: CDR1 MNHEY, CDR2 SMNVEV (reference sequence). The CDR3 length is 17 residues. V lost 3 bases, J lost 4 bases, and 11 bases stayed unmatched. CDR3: CASSFYPTSRGTGELFF. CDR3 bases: TGTGCCAGCAGTTTCTACCCGACTAGCCGTGGCACCGGGGAGCTGTTTTTT.

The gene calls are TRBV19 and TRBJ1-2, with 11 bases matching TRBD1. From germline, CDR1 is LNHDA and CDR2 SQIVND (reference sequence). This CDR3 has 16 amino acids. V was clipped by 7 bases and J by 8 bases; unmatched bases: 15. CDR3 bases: TGTGCCAGTACTCCCAACCCGACGGACAGGGGGCGAGGCTACACCTTC. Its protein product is CASTPNPTDRGRGYTF. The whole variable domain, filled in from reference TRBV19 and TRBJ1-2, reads DGGITQSPKYLFRKEGQNVTLSCEQNLNHDAMYWYRQDPGQGLRLIYYSQIVNDFQKGDIAEGYSVSREKKESFPLTVTSAQKNPTAFYLCASTPNPTDRGRGYTFGSGTRLTVV.

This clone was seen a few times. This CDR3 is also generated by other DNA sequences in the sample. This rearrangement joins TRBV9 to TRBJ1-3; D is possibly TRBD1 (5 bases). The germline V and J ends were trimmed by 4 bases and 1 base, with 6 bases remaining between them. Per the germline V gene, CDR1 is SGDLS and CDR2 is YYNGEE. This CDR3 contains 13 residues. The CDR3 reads CASSPGSGNTIYF. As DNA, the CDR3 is TGTGCCAGCAGCCCAGGGTCTGGAAACACCATATATTTT.

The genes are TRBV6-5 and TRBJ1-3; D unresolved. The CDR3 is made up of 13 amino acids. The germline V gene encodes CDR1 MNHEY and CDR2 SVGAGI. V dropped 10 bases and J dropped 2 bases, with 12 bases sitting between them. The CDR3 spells CATGRAPGNTIYF. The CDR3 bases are TGTGCCACCGGGAGGGCTCCTGGAAACACCATATATTTT.

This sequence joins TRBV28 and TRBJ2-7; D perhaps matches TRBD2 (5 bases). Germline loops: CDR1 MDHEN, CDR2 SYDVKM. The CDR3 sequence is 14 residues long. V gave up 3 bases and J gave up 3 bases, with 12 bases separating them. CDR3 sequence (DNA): TGTGCCAGCAGTTTGTCTATCGGAGGCTACGAGCAGTACTTC. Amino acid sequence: CASSLSIGGYEQYF.

This chain's CDR3 is CASSAWTGDDEQFF. The CDR3 coding sequence is TGTGCCAGCAGCGCCTGGACAGGGGACGATGAGCAGTTCTTC. V usage is TRBV9 and J usage is TRBJ2-1; 9 nucleotides line up with TRBD1. The CDR3 has 14 residues. V lost 3 bases and J lost 8; bases outside the gene matches: 6. In germline, CDR1 is SGDLS, CDR2 YYNGEE.

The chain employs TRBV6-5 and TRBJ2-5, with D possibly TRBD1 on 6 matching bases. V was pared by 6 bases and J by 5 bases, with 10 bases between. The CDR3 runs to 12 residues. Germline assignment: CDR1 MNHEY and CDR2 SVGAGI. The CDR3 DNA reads TGTGCCAGCAGGGGAACAGGGGAGACCCAGTACTTC. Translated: CASRGTGETQYF.

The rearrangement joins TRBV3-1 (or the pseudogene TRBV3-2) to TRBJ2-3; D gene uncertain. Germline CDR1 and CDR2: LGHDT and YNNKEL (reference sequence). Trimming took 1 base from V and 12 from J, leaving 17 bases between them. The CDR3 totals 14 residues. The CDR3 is CASSQVANTPRQYF. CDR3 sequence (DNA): TGTGCCAGCAGCCAAGTTGCCAATACCCCTAGACAGTATTTT.

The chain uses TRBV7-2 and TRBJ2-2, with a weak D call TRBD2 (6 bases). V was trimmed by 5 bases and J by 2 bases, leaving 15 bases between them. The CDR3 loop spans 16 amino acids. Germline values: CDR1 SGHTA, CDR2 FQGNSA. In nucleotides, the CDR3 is TGTGCCAGCAGCCCCCAGGGACTGATAAACACCGGGGAGCTGTTTTTT. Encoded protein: CASSPQGLINTGELFF.

CDR3 loop: CASSTLQGSEQFF. Here the CDR3 DNA reads TGTGCCAGCAGCACACTACAGGGGAGTGAGCAGTTCTTC. The V and J genes are TRBV21-1 and TRBJ2-1; the table's D gene call, TRBD1, was not cross checked with the DNA. TRBV21-1 is an annotated pseudogene. The CDR3 runs to 13 residues.

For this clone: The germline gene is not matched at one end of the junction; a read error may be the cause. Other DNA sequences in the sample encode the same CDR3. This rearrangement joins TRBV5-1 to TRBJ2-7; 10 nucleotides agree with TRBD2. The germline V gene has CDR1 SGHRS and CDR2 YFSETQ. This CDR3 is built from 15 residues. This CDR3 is CASSSRPSGSYEQYF. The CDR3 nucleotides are TGCGCCAGCAGCTCTAGACCTAGCGGGAGCTACGAGCAGTATTTC.

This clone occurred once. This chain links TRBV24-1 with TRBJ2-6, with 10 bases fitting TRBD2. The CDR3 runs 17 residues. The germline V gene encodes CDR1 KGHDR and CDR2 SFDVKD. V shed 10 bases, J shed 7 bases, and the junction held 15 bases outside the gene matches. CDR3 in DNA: TGTGCCACTTCGTTAGGTCTAGCGGGAGTGGGCGCCAACGTCCTGACTTTC. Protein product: CATSLGLAGVGANVLTF.

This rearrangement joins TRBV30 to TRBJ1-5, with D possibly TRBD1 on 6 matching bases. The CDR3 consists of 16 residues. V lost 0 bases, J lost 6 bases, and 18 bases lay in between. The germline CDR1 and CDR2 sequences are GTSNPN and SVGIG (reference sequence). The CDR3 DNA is TGTGCCTGGAGTGTTACCCACACAGGGTCCGGTCAGCCCCAGCATTTT. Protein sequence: CAWSVTHTGSGQPQHF.